A single TCR beta chain is shown here with its context. These data are taken from a study of OX40 agonist ivuxolimab in advanced cancers. This CDR3 has 13 residues. Trimming left V 6 bases short and J 6 bases short, with 14 bases between. The germline CDR1 and CDR2 sequences are MDHEN and SYDVKM. Produced via immunoSEQ multiplex PCR; TCRdb's table is partial and in-frame only. The table has 75,000 to 100,000 clones, under 95% seen once. The sample here was CD4+ or CD8+ T cells sorted from blood, taken in a trial of the OX40 agonist ivuxolimab. This clonotype was sampled from an adult with an advanced solid tumor such as melanoma, head and neck, liver or kidney cancer. The chain carries TRBV28 and TRBJ1-2, with D possibly TRBD1 on 6 matching bases. CDR3 nucleotides: TGTGCCAGCAGATATAACAGGGAGAATGGCTACACCTTC. Translating gives CASRYNRENGYTF.